This T cell receptor beta chain was found in a study of blood T cell repertoires in COVID-19. The overall study: There were acute and convalescent COVID-19 samples, and they came from the United States, Italy and Spain. PBMCs, B-cell-depleted T cells, or T cells were the source of the cDNA or gDNA that made up the material.

How the authors handled the data: The assay estimated nucleated cells by amplifying reference gene primers. This table comes from immunoSEQ multiplex PCR, and its TCRdb copy is limited to in-frame clones, with some not included. V, J and clone size are taken as reported in that table, and D and trimming were inferred from the DNA itself. The sample records 95,000 to 110,000 clones, approximately 90% being singletons. V shed 5 bases and J 1 base; nucleotides not matched to a gene: 7. CDR3 length equals 15 residues. Looked up from germline, CDR1 is MNHEY and CDR2 is SMNVEV (reference sequence). The receptor's source is a man aged 45-60 years with active or convalescent COVID-19. The sample was peripheral blood. The chain combines TRBV27 with TRBJ1-1; 7 bases are shared with TRBD1. CDR3 amino acids: CASSPYGTENTEAFF. The CDR3 DNA reads as TGTGCCAGCAGTCCATATGGGACAGAGAACACTGAAGCTTTCTTT.